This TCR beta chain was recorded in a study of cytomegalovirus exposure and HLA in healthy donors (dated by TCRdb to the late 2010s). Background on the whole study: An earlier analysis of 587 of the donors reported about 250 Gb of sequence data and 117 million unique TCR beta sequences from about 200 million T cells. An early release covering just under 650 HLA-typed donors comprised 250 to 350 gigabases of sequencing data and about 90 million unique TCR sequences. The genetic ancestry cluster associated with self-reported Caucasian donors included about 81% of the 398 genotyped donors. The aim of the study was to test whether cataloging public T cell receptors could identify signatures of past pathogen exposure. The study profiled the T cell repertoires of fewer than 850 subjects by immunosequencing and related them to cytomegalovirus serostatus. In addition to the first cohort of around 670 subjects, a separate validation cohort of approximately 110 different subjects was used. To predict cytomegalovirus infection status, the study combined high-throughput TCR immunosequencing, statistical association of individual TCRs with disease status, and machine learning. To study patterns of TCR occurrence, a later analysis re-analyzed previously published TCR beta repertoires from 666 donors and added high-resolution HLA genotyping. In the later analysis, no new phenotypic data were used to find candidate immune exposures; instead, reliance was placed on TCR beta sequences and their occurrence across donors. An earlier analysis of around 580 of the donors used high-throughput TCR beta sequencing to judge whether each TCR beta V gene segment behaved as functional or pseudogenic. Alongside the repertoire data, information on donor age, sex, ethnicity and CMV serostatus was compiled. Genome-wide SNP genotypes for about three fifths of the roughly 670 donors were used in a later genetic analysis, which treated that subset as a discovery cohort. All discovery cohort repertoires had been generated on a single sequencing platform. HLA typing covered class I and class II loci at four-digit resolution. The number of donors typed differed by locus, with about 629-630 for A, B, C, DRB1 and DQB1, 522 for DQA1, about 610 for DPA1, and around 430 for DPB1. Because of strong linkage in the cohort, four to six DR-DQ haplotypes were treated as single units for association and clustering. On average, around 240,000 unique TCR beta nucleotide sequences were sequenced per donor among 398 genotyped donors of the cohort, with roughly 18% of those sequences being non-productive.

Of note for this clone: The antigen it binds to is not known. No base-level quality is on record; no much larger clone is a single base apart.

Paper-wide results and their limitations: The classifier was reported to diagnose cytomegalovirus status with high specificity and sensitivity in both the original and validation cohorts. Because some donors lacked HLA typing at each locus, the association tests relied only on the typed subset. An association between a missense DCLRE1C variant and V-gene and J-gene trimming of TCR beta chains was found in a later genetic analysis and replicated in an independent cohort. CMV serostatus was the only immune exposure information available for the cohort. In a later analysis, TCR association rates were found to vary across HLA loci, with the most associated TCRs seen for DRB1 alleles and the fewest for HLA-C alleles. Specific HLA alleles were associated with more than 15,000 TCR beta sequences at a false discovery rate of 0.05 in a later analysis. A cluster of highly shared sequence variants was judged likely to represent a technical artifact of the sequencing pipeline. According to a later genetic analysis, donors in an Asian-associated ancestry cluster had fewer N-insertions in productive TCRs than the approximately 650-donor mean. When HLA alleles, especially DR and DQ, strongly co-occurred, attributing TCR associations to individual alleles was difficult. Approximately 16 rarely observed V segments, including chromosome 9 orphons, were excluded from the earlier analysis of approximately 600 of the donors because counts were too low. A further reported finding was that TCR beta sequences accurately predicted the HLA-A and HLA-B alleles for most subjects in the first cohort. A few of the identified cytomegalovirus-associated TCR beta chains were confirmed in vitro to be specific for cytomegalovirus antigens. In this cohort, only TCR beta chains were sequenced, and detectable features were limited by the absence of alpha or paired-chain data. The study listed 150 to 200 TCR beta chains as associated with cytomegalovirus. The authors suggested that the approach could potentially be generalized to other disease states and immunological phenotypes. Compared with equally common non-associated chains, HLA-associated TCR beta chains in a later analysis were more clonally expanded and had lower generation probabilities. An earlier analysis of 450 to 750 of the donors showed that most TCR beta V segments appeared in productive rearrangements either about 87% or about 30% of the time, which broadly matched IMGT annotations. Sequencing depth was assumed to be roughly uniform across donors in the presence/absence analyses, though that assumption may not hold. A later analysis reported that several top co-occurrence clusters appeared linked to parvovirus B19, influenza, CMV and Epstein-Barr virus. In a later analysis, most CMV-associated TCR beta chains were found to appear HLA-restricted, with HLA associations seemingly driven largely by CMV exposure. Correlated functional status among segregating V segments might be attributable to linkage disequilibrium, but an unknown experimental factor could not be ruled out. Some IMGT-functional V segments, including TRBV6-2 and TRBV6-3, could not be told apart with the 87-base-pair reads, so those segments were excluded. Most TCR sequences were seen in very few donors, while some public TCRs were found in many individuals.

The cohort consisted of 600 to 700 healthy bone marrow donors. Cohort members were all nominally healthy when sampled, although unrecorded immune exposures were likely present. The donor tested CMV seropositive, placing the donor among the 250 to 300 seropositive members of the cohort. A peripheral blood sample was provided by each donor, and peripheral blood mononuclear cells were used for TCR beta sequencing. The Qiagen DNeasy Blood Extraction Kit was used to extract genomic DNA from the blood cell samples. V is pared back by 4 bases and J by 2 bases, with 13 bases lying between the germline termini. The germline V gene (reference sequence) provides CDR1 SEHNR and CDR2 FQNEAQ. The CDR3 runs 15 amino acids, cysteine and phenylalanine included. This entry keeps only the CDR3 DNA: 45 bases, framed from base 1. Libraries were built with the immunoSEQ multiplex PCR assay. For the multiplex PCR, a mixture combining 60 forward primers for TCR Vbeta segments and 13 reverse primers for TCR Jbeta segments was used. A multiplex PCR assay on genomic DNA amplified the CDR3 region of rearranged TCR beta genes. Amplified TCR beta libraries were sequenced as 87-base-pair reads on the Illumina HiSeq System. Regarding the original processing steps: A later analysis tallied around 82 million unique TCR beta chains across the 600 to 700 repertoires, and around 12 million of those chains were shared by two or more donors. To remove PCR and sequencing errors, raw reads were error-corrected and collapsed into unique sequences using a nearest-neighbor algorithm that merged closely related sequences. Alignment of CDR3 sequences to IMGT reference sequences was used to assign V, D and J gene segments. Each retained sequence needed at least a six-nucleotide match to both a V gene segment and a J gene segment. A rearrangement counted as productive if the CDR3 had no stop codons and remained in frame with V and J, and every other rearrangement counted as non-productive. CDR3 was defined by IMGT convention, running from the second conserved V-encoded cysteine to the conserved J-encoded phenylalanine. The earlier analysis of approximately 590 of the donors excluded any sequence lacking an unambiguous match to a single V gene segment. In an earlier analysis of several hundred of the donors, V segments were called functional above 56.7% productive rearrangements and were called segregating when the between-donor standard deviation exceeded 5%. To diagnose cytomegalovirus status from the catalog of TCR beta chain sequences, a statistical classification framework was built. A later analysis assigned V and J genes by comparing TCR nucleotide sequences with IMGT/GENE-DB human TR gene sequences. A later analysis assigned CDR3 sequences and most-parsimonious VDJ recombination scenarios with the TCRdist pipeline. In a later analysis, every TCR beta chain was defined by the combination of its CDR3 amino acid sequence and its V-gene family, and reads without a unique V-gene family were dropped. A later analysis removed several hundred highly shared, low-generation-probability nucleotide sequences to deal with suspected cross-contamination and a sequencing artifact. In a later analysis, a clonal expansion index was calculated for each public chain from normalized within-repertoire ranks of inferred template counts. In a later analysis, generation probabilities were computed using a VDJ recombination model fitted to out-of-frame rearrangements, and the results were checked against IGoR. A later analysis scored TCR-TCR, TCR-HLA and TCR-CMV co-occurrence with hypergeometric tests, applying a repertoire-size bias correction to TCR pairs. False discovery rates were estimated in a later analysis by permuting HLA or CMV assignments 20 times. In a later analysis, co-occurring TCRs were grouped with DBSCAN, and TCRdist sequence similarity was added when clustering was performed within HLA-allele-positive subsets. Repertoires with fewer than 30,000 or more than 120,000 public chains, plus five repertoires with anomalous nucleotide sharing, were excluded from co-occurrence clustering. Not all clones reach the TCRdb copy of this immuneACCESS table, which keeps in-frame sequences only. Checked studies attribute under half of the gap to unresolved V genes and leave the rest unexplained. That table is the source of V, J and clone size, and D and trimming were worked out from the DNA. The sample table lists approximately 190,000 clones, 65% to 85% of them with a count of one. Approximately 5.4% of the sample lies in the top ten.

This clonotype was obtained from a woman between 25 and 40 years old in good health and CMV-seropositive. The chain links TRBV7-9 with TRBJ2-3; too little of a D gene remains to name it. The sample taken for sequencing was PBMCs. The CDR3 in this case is CASSYTGETTDTQYF. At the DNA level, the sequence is TGTGCCAGCAGCTACACTGGAGAGACCACAGATACGCAGTATTTT.